A single sample gave rise to the 29 T cell receptor beta chains below, sequenced in a study of cytomegalovirus exposure and HLA in healthy donors. The PCR used 60 Vbeta and 13 Jbeta primers. The protocol was immunoSEQ multiplex PCR, while the TCRdb copy is restricted to in-frame clones and leaves out a portion. This sample's table has some 96,000 clones. The sequencing sample was made of PBMCs. These receptors were obtained from a woman aged 25 to 39 in good health and CMV-seronegative.

The chain has TRBV30 and TRBJ1-6; D gene ambiguous. The V end lost 1 base, the J end lost 5 bases, and 6 bases lay between the germline ends. Per the germline V gene, CDR1 is GTSNPN and CDR2 is SVGIG (reference sequence). The CDR3 covers 13 residues. The CDR3 loop is CAWSEQDNSPLHF. The CDR3 coding sequence is TGTGCCTGGAGTGAGCAAGATAATTCACCCCTCCACTTT.

The V and J genes are TRBV19 and TRBJ1-3; no clear D. Trimming took 6 bases from V and 4 from J, leaving 10 bases between them. This CDR3 spans 13 amino acids. Germline V gives CDR1 LNHDA, CDR2 SQIVND (reference sequence). In DNA form, the CDR3 reads TGTGCCAGTAGGGAGCATCGGGGAAACACCATATATTTT. Translating gives CASREHRGNTIYF.

The chain employs TRBV19 and TRBJ2-7; 8 bases are a match to TRBD2. V lost 5 bases to trimming and J lost 3 bases; unmatched junction nucleotides: 3. The germline CDR1 and CDR2 sequences are LNHDA and SQIVND (reference sequence). The CDR3 runs 13 residues. The DNA of the CDR3 is TGTGCCAGTAGTCTCAGCGGGGGCTACGAGCAGTACTTC. It is translated as CASSLSGGYEQYF.

V is TRBV30 and J is TRBJ2-2, with TRBD1 matching over 7 bases. The germline V gene encodes CDR1 GTSNPN and CDR2 SVGIG (reference sequence). This CDR3 comprises 15 residues. V lost 5 bases, J lost 1 base, and 7 bases stayed unmatched. The CDR3 loop is CAWDPWDRNTGELFF. CDR3 bases: TGTGCCTGGGACCCTTGGGACAGGAACACCGGGGAGCTGTTTTTT.

The V call is TRBV10-1, the J call TRBJ2-2; D gene uncertain. The CDR3 contains 16 residues. V gave up 3 bases and J gave up 0 bases, with 11 bases separating them. Germline V gene sequence: CDR1 WNHNN, CDR2 SYGVQD (reference sequence). The CDR3 bases are TGCGCCAGCAGTGATCCGGAGTACGCGAACACCGGGGAGCTGTTTTTT. Protein product: CASSDPEYANTGELFF.

The gene calls are TRBV6-5 and TRBJ2-1; TRBD2 aligns across 7 bases. Germline V lookup: CDR1 MNHEY, CDR2 SVGAGI. The length of the CDR3 is 14 residues. J gave up 0 bases and V 7 bases, and 3 bases lay outside the gene matches. The CDR3 DNA reads TGTGCCAGCACCGGGGGGAGCTCCTACAATGAGCAGTTCTTC. Amino acids: CASTGGSSYNEQFF.

The V call is TRBV18, the J call TRBJ2-2; 10 bases agree with TRBD1. The CDR3 is 16 amino acids. With V trimmed by 5 bases and J by 1 base, 4 bases remained unmatched. Germline CDR1 KGHSH, CDR2 LQKENI. The CDR3 nucleotides read TGTGCCAGCTCAACGGGACAGGGGAGGAACACCGGGGAGCTGTTTTTT. Translating it yields CASSTGQGRNTGELFF.

The CDR3 coding sequence is TGTGCCAGCTCACCACCAGGGGGTTTCTCTGGAAACACCATATATTTT. It yields the protein CASSPPGGFSGNTIYF. This chain uses TRBV18 with TRBJ1-3, with a possible D match to TRBD1 (6 bases). Germline lookup yields CDR1 KGHSH and CDR2 LQKENI. Trimming took off 0 bases at V and 0 bases at J, with 9 bases between the two ends. The CDR3 contains 16 residues.

This chain joins TRBV18 and TRBJ2-7, with 9 bases matching TRBD1. There are 15 residues in the CDR3. The V segment lost 3 bases and the J segment 2 bases; nucleotides outside the gene matches: 5. Germline V lookup: CDR1 KGHSH, CDR2 LQKENI. For the CDR3, the DNA is TGTGCCAGCTCACCCGGACAGGGGAGCACCTACGAGCAGTACTTC. Its translation is CASSPGQGSTYEQYF.

The chain couples TRBV11-1 to TRBJ2-5; 16 bases fit TRBD2. CDR3 length equals 18 residues. Germline trimming cut 5 bases from V and 5 bases from J; bases unmatched to any gene: 11. Germline CDR1 SGHAT, CDR2 FQDESV (reference sequence). CDR3 nucleotide sequence: TGTGCCAGCAGCCTGGGGACTAGCGGGGGGGCGTTTTACGAGACCCAGTACTTC. Protein product: CASSLGTSGGAFYETQYF.

V gene TRBV5-4 combines with J gene TRBJ1-1; D gene uncertain. The V and J ends lost 4 bases and 1 base respectively, with 14 bases between them. This CDR3 region has 15 residues. In germline, CDR1 is SGHNT, CDR2 YYREEE (reference sequence). The CDR3 loop reads CASSPENSQNTEAFF. In DNA, the CDR3 is TGTGCCAGCAGCCCCGAGAACAGCCAGAACACTGAAGCTTTCTTT.

The CDR3 region is CASRLSEGHPGTGELFF. Here the CDR3 DNA reads TGTGCCAGCCGCCTATCCGAGGGACACCCGGGCACCGGGGAGCTGTTTTTT. The chain links TRBV28 to TRBJ2-2, with D perhaps TRBD1 (6 bases). V lost 8 bases, J lost 4 bases, and 23 bases lay in between. Germline CDR1 is MDHEN and CDR2 is SYDVKM. The CDR3 spans 17 residues.

The V gene is TRBV19, the J gene TRBJ2-7, with TRBD1 matching 12 bases. The germline V gene encodes CDR1 LNHDA and CDR2 SQIVND (reference sequence). CDR3 length: 14 amino acids. Unmatched junction bases numbered 5, after V lost 6 bases and J lost 5 bases. This CDR3 is CASRGQGASHEQYF. CDR3 nucleotide sequence: TGTGCCAGTAGGGGACAGGGGGCATCCCACGAGCAGTACTTC.

The rearrangement joins TRBV2 to TRBJ1-6, with 9 bases lining up with TRBD1. The V segment lost 5 bases and the J segment 9 bases; nucleotides outside the gene matches: 8. Germline CDR1 and CDR2: SNHLY and FYNNEI. CDR3 length equals 15 residues. In nucleotides, the CDR3 is TGTGCCAGCAGTCGGACAGGGGTTATAGGTTCACCCCTCCACTTT. This encodes CASSRTGVIGSPLHF.

The chain combines TRBV2 with TRBJ2-7; D possibly corresponds to TRBD2 (6 bases). V was shortened by 8 bases and J by 6 bases, with 17 bases between the two germline ends. This CDR3 spans 13 amino acids. Germline V CDR1 and CDR2: SNHLY, FYNNEI. Here the CDR3 reads CASRSLLASEQYF. CDR3 nucleotide sequence: TGTGCCAGCCGGAGTCTCCTAGCGAGCGAGCAGTACTTC.

The rearrangement uses TRBV18 and TRBJ1-1; D is unresolved. Germline V CDR1 and CDR2: KGHSH, LQKENI. The length of the CDR3 is 13 residues. Trimming removed 4 bases at V and 4 bases at J, with 10 bases between. CDR3 coding DNA: TGTGCCAGCTCACACGGGGTAAGCACTGAAGCTTTCTTT. This sequence encodes CASSHGVSTEAFF.

This chain uses TRBV28 with TRBJ1-2; D unresolved. The germline V and J ends were trimmed by 7 bases and 8 bases, with 11 bases remaining between them. CDR1 and CDR2 from the germline V gene are MDHEN and SYDVKM. The CDR3 length is 11 residues. CDR3 sequence reads: CASTLGGGYTF. The CDR3 DNA is TGTGCCAGCACCCTCGGAGGGGGCTACACCTTC.

V is TRBV6-1 and J is TRBJ2-1; 13 bases line up with TRBD2. The V segment lost 4 bases and the J segment 4 bases; nucleotides outside the gene matches: 10. This CDR3 spans 18 amino acids. From germline, CDR1 is MNHNS and CDR2 SASEGT. The CDR3 loop is CASSGPGLAGEAYNEQFF. Written as DNA, the CDR3 is TGTGCCAGCAGTGGCCCAGGACTAGCGGGAGAAGCTTACAATGAGCAGTTCTTC.

The V call is TRBV9, the J call TRBJ1-5; D is possibly TRBD1 (5 bases). V was cut by 4 bases and J by 7 bases, with 15 bases left in between. The germline V gene encodes CDR1 SGDLS and CDR2 YYNGEE. This CDR3 is 14 amino acids long. In nucleotides, the CDR3 is TGTGCCAGCAGCAGCGGGGGTCAGGGACAGCCCCAGCATTTT. Protein product: CASSSGGQGQPQHF.

The V and J genes are TRBV28 and TRBJ2-3; possible D gene TRBD2, 6 bases. The CDR3 is made up of 15 amino acids. Between the trimmed V and J ends, which lost 2 bases and 7 bases, there was a span of 16 bases. Germline CDR1 is MDHEN and CDR2 is SYDVKM. CDR3 residues: CASSLGGNPAYTQYF. CDR3 nucleotides: TGTGCCAGCAGTTTAGGCGGGAACCCTGCTTATACGCAGTATTTT.

The V call is TRBV10-3, the J call TRBJ1-1; D is undetermined. The germline V and J ends were trimmed by 4 bases and 8 bases, with 11 bases remaining between them. This CDR3 is built from 12 residues. Per germline, CDR1 ENHRY and CDR2 SYGVKD. In DNA, the CDR3 is TGTGCCATCAGTGCCCGAAACTTGGAAGCTTTCTTT. Translation: CAISARNLEAFF.

The chain joins TRBV5-4 to TRBJ2-7; 7 bases are a match to TRBD1. Germline V gene sequence: CDR1 SGHNT, CDR2 YYREEE (reference sequence). The CDR3 runs 15 residues. Trimming at V came to 4 bases and at J to 2 bases, leaving 9 bases not matched to a gene. CDR3: CASSALIGGPYEQYF. The CDR3 DNA sequence: TGTGCCAGCAGCGCATTAATAGGGGGCCCCTACGAGCAGTACTTC.

The CDR3 bases are TGTGCCAGCTCACCGGGACAGGCTAGCACAGATACGCAGTATTTT. Translated, it gives CASSPGQASTDTQYF. The chain couples TRBV18 to TRBJ2-3, with TRBD1 identical over 8 bases. V dropped 3 bases and J dropped 0; count of bases not matched to a gene: 2. The CDR3 is 15 amino acids. Germline-derived CDR1 and CDR2 are KGHSH and LQKENI.

The rearrangement uses TRBV19 and TRBJ1-2; 8 nucleotides match TRBD1. V lost 3 bases, J lost 8 bases, and 14 bases stayed unmatched. CDR1 is LNHDA and CDR2 is SQIVND in the germline V gene (reference sequence). The CDR3 length is 16 residues. CDR3 loop: CASSISDRTGTWGYTF. The DNA for the CDR3 is TGTGCCAGTAGTATCAGCGACCGGACAGGGACTTGGGGCTACACCTTC.

V usage is TRBV6-1 and J usage is TRBJ2-7; no clear D gene. With 1 base removed from V and 0 bases from J, the gap between germline ends came to 10 bases. CDR1 MNHNS and CDR2 SASEGT come from the germline V gene. The CDR3 has 15 amino acids. DNA of the CDR3: TGTGCCAGCAGTGAAGTATTCAGAACCTCCTACGAGCAGTACTTC. Protein product: CASSEVFRTSYEQYF.

Concerning this clone itself: At one end the junction does not follow the germline gene, possibly because of a read error. The rearrangement uses TRBV7-9 and TRBJ2-1; 7 nucleotides line up with TRBD2. This CDR3 comprises 14 residues. Germline V gene lookup returns CDR1 SEHNR and CDR2 FQNEAQ (reference sequence). CDR3 in amino acids: CAGSSGGSYNEQFF. CDR3 DNA sequence: TGTGCCGGCAGTTCGGGGGGCTCCTACAATGAGCAGTTCTTC.

J is TRBJ2-7 and V is TRBV19, with a possible D match to TRBD2 (6 bases). Germline-derived CDR1 and CDR2 are LNHDA and SQIVND (reference sequence). Trimming left V 7 bases short and J 4 bases short, with 17 bases between. There are 14 residues in the CDR3. For the CDR3, the DNA is TGTGCCAGTAAGACAGCGGAGGGTGTGTACGAGCAGTACTTC. This encodes CASKTAEGVYEQYF. The full variable domain, completed using reference TRBV19 and TRBJ2-7, is DGGITQSPKYLFRKEGQNVTLSCEQNLNHDAMYWYRQDPGQGLRLIYYSQIVNDFQKGDIAEGYSVSREKKESFPLTVTSAQKNPTAFYLCASKTAEGVYEQYFGPGTRLTVT.

The V and J genes are TRBV5-4 and TRBJ2-7, with D possibly matching TRBD2 (6 bases). The CDR3 has 15 residues. The V end was cut by 0 bases, the J end by 2 bases, with 12 bases between. Germline-derived CDR1 and CDR2 are SGHNT and YYREEE (reference sequence). In nucleotides, the CDR3 is TGTGCCAGCAGCTTGGAGGCTAGCGCGGCCTACGAGCAGTACTTC. Its protein is CASSLEASAAYEQYF.

The chain uses TRBV4-2 and TRBJ1-2; TRBD1 matches at 9 bases. The CDR3 contains 16 residues. V lost 0 bases and J lost 8; bases outside the gene matches: 10. Germline V lookup: CDR1 LGHNA, CDR2 YNFKEQ. The CDR3 DNA sequence: TGTGCCAGCAGCCAAGATCAAAACGACAGGGGGAGCGGCTACACCTTC. Protein sequence: CASSQDQNDRGSGYTF.